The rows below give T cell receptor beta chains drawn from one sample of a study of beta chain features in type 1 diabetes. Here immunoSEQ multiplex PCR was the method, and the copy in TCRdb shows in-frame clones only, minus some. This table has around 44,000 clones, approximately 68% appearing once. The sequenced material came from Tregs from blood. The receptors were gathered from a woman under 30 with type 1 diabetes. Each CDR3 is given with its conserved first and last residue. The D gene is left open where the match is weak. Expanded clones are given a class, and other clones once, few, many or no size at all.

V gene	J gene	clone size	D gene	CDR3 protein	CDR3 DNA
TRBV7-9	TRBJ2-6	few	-	CASSSRDAGANVLTF	TGTGCCAGCAGTTCCAGGGATGCTGGGGCCAACGTCCTGACTTTC
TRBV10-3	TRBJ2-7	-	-	CAISWSETYEQYF	TGTGCCATCAGCTGGTCGGAGACCTACGAGCAGTACTTC
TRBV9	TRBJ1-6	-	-	CASSVVGGVNSPLHF	TGTGCCAGCAGCGTAGTTGGGGGGGTTAATTCACCCCTCCACTTT
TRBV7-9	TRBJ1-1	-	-	CASSLQNTEAFF	TGTGCCAGCAGCTTACAGAACACTGAAGCTTTCTTT
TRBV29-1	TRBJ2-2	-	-	CSVEEGEGTGELFF	TGCAGCGTTGAGGAGGGAGAAGGCACCGGGGAGCTGTTTTTT
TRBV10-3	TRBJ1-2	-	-	CAISESARGGTNYGYTF	TGTGCCATCAGTGAGTCGGCCCGGGGGGGAACTAACTATGGCTACACCTTC
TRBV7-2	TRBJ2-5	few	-	CASSRRTEQETQYF	TGTGCCAGCAGCCGACGGACAGAACAAGAGACCCAGTACTTC
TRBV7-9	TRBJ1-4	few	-	CASSLAAKSEKLFF	TGTGCCAGCAGCTTAGCCGCAAAGAGTGAAAAACTGTTTTTT
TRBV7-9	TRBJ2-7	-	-	CASSRLGLGEQYF	TGTGCCAGCAGTCGATTGGGGCTTGGGGAGCAGTACTTC
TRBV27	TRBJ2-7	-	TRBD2	CASSFKREYEQYF	TGTGCCAGCAGTTTCAAGCGGGAGTACGAGCAGTACTTC
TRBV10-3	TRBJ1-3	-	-	CAISESGGSGNTIYF	TGTGCCATCAGTGAGTCCGGAGGGAGTGGAAACACCATATATTTT
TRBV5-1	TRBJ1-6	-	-	CASRGARGNSPLHF	TGCGCCAGCAGAGGGGCCAGGGGTAATTCACCCCTCCACTTT
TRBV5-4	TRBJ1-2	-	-	CASIFTLPGKTYGYTF	TGTGCCAGCATCTTCACCTTACCAGGAAAGACCTATGGCTACACCTTC
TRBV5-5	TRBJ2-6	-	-	CASSRQSGMSANVLTF	TGTGCCAGCAGCCGACAGTCCGGTATGTCGGCCAACGTCCTGACTTTC
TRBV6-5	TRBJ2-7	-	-	CASTMGHFYEQYF	TGTGCCAGCACTATGGGACATTTTTACGAGCAGTACTTC
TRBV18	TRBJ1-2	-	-	CASSPDIEINYGYTF	TGTGCCAGCTCACCCGACATTGAAATTAACTATGGCTACACCTTC
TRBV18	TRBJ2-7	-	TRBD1	CASSPIQGASYEQYF	TGTGCCAGCTCACCAATTCAGGGGGCCTCCTACGAGCAGTACTTC
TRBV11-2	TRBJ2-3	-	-	CASSLALGNTDTQYF	TGTGCCAGCAGCTTAGCACTAGGCAACACAGATACGCAGTATTTT
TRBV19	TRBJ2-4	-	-	CASRPNGNIQYF	TGTGCCAGTAGGCCGAACGGGAACATTCAGTACTTC
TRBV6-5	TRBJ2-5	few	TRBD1	CASSAQGSDQYF	TGTGCCAGCAGTGCACAGGGGTCCGACCAGTACTTC
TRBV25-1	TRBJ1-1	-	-	CASSEMVMGRAEAFF	TGTGCCAGCAGTGAAATGGTTATGGGGAGGGCTGAAGCTTTCTTT
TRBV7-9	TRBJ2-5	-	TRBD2	CASRLSVRLAGEVETQYF	TGTGCCAGCAGATTATCCGTCCGACTAGCGGGAGAGGTGGAGACCCAGTACTTC
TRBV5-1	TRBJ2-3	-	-	CASSLVVRRSTDTQYF	TGCGCCAGCAGCTTGGTGGTAAGGAGGAGCACAGATACGCAGTATTTT
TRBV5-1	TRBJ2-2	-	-	CASSGGANTGELFF	TGCGCCAGCAGCGGGGGCGCGAACACCGGGGAGCTGTTTTTT
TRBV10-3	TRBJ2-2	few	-	CAISDFGGELFF	TGTGCCATCAGTGATTTCGGCGGGGAGCTGTTTTTT
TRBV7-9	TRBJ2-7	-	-	CASSLYSTKNGYEQYF	TGTGCCAGCAGCTTATACAGCACCAAAAACGGATACGAGCAGTACTTC
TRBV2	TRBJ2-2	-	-	CASSEARGLYTGELFF	TGTGCCAGCAGTGAAGCGCGAGGACTATACACCGGGGAGCTGTTTTTT
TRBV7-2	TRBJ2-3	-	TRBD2	CASSILAGVTDTQYF	TGTGCCAGCAGCATTCTAGCGGGGGTTACAGATACGCAGTATTTT
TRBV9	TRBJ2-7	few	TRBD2	CASSVDLAGAIYEQYF	TGTGCCAGCAGCGTAGATCTAGCGGGAGCGATCTACGAGCAGTACTTC
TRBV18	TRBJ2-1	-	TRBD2	CASSQSGSRYNEQFF	TGTGCCAGCTCTCAAAGCGGGAGCAGGTACAATGAGCAGTTCTTC
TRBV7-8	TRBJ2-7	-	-	CASSPGLLVQLDYEQYF	TGTGCCAGCAGCCCAGGCTTACTAGTCCAGCTAGACTACGAGCAGTACTTC
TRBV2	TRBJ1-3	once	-	CASAGLSGNTIYF	TGTGCCAGCGCGGGACTCTCTGGAAACACCATATATTTT
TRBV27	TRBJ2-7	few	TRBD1	CASSPIRGRLSQTGHEQYF	TGTGCCAGCAGTCCGATCAGGGGGCGACTTAGCCAAACTGGTCACGAGCAGTACTTC
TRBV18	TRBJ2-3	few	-	CASSPLTAGSPDTQYF	TGTGCCAGCTCACCATTGACGGCAGGATCTCCAGATACGCAGTATTTT
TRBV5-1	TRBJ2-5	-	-	CASSPPLRGETQYF	TGCGCCAGCAGCCCCCCTTTGCGGGGAGAGACCCAGTACTTC
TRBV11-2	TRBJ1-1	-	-	CASSPQIGAEAFF	TGTGCCAGCAGCCCACAGATAGGGGCTGAAGCTTTCTTT
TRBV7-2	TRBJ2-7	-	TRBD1	CASSPTGGSYEQYF	TGTGCCAGCAGCCCCACAGGGGGTTCGTACGAGCAGTACTTC
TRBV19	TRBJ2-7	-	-	CASSTRGTAFSYEQYF	TGTGCCAGTAGTACCCGCGGGACAGCGTTTTCCTACGAGCAGTACTTC
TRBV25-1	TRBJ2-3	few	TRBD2	CATIALEAGNVDTQYF	TGTGCCACCATTGCCTTAGAAGCGGGAAATGTAGATACGCAGTATTTT
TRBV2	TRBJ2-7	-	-	CASSKSGTGIYEQYF	TGTGCCAGCAGTAAAAGCGGGACAGGCATCTACGAGCAGTACTTC
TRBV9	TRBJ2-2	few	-	CASSVRDMGTVAGELFF	TGTGCCAGCAGCGTACGGGACATGGGAACAGTTGCCGGGGAGCTGTTTTTT
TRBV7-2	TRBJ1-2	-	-	CASSLAVTGWVKGYTF	TGTGCCAGCAGCTTAGCGGTTACAGGGTGGGTTAAAGGCTACACCTTC
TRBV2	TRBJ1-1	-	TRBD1	CASSWDRTNTEAFF	TGTGCCAGCAGTTGGGACAGAACGAACACTGAAGCTTTCTTT
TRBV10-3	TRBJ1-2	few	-	CAIGSGNSRGYGYTF	TGTGCCATCGGATCTGGGAATTCCAGGGGATATGGCTACACCTTC
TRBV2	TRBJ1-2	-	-	CASSVSGNNYGYTF	TGTGCCAGCAGTGTATCGGGAAACAACTATGGCTACACCTTC
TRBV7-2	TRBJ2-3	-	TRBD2	CASSLYGLAGGPSTDTQYF	TGTGCCAGCAGCCTGTACGGACTAGCGGGGGGCCCGAGCACAGATACGCAGTATTTT
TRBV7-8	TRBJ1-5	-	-	CASSLTADQPQHF	TGTGCCAGCAGCTTAACTGCGGATCAGCCCCAGCATTTT
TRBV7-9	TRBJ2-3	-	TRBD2	CASSFTGTSGTDTQYF	TGTGCCAGCAGCTTTACCGGGACTAGCGGCACAGATACGCAGTATTTT
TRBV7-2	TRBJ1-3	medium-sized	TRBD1	CASRPRTGENTIYF	TGTGCCAGCAGGCCTCGGACAGGGGAAAACACCATATATTTT
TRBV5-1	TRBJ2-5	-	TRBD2	CASTTTGGPEETQYF	TGCGCCAGCACCACTACGGGGGGACCCGAAGAGACCCAGTACTTC